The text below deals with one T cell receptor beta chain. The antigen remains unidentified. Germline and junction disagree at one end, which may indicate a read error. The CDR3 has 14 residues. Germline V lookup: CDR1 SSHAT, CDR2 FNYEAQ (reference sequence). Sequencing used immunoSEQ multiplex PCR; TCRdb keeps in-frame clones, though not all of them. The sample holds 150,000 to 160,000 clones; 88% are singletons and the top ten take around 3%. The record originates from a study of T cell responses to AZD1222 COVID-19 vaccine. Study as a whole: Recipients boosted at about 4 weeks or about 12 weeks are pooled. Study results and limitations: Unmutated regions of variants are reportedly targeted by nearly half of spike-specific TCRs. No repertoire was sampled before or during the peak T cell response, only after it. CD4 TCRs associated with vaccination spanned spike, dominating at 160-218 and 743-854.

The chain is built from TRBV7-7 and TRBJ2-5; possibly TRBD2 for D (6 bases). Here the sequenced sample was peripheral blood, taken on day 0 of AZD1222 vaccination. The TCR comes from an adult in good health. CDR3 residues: CASSPLGRQETQYF. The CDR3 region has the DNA TGTGCTAGCAGCCCTCTGGGGAGGCAAGAGACCCAGTACTTC.